Below, one T cell receptor beta chain is given with its context. What it binds is unknown. These data are taken from a study of cytomegalovirus exposure and HLA in healthy donors. Study-wide results and limits: Equally common other TCR beta chains were less clonally expanded than HLA-associated ones, a later analysis found. Later analysis showed TCR association rates varying by HLA locus, highest for DRB1 and lowest for HLA-C. The productive fraction for most TCR beta V segments was about 87% or about 30% in an earlier analysis. Some V segments, including TRBV6-2 and TRBV6-3, were excluded as indistinguishable.

The PCR used 60 Vbeta and 13 Jbeta primers. Here immunoSEQ multiplex PCR was the method, and the copy in TCRdb shows in-frame clones only, minus some. The sample has 100,000 to 150,000 clones, 70% to 85% seen once. CDR3 length equals 15 residues. The V gene's germline CDR1 is SGHRS and CDR2 YFSETQ. The V gene end was trimmed by 4 bases and the J gene end by 2 bases; junction bases not matched to a gene: 7. This TCR derives from a man aged 50 to 59 in good health and CMV-seropositive. Sample: PBMCs. The genes are TRBV5-1 and TRBJ2-3, with 7 bases that match TRBD1. The CDR3 spells CASSRGQENTDTQYF. The CDR3 DNA sequence: TGCGCCAGCAGCCGCGGACAGGAGAACACAGATACGCAGTATTTT.